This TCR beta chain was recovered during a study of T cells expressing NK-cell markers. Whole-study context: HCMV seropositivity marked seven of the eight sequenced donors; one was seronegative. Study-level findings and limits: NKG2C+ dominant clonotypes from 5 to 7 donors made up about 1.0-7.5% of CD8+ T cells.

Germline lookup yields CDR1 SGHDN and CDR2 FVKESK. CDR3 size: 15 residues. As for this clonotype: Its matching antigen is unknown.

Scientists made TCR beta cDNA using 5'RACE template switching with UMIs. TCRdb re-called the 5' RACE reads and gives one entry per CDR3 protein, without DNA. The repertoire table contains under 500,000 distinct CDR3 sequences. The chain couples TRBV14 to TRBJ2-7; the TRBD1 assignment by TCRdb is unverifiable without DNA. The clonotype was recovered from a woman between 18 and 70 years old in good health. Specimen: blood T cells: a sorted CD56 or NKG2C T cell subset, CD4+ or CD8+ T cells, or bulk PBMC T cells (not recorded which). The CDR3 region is CASSPGGLLSYEQYF.